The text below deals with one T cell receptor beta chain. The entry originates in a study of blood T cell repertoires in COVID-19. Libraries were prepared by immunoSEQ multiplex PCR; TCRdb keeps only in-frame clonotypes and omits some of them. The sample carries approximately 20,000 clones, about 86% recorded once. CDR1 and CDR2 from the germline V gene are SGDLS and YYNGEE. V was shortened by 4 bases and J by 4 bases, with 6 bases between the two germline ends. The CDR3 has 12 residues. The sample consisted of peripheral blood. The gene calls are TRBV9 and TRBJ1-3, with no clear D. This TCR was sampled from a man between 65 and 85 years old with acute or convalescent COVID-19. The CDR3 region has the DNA TGTGCCAGCAGCCCCCGGGGAAACACCATATATTTT. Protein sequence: CASSPRGNTIYF.